This T cell receptor (beta chain) comes out of a study of naive and memory T cell subsets (dated by TCRdb to about 2017). For the study in its entirety: An open-source, UMI-based TCR alpha and beta sequencing pipeline was applied to sorted naive and memory peripheral blood T cell subsets. RNA was DNase-treated and reverse transcribed with TCR constant-region primers, mostly using SuperScript III. IgG serology results and the functional CMV T cell responses were in complete agreement.

Library creation used UMI-ligation and nested PCR. The beta constant-region primer consisted of an equimolar mixture of two oligonucleotides that together covered TRBC1 and TRBC2. A single-stranded oligonucleotide bearing the SP2 primer plus a 12-nucleotide UMI was ligated onto the 3' end of the cDNA by T4 RNA ligase 1. Four rounds of PCR, combining the SP2 primer with nested alpha and beta constant-region primers, were used to amplify the ligated cDNA. Incubation of the ligation reaction lasted roughly 19-24 hours at 16 degrees C. PCR2 was usually performed as a SYBR Green qPCR and halted at a preset threshold so that over-amplification would not occur. Every purification after the first one was done using Agencourt AMPure XP magnetic beads. Library quantification was done by Qubit, followed by a TapeStation check on which the main peak was expected at around 650 bp. Sequencing of the pooled libraries was done on an Illumina MiSeq using v2 2x251 paired-end kits, which typically yielded 1-2 million reads per sample. Each sample's library went into the pool at approximately 4 nM, and about 4.5-8% PhiX was added to help with cluster recognition. As for the authors' bioinformatics: Decombinator assigned V and J genes to Demultiplexor-processed FASTQ reads by tag matching, allowing a single base-pair mismatch. Collapsinator relied on UMIs to fix sequencing errors as well as frequency errors caused by PCR heterogeneity. CDR3Translator translated TCRs and extracted CDR3s from the conserved cysteine to the FGXG phenylalanine, flagging non-productive sequences. Repertoires were subsampled to equal numbers of UMI-defined TCRs before Gini, Shannon entropy and inverse Simpson indices were calculated. Within the linear range, a power law was fitted to clonotype abundance distributions using maximum likelihood. On one naive CD8 sample, the pipeline and MIGEC gave similar UMI counts, unique TCR numbers and clonal distributions. The repertoires were searched for 5,500 to 7,500 CMV-associated CDR3 sequences that had been compiled from VDJdb and a published dataset. In TCRdb, the public reads were trimmed at Q25 with fastp and aligned with MiXCR, with productive beta chains retained. Identical CDR3 proteins give one entry, which carries the most common genes and DNA. These V and J calls originate from TCRdb's pipeline instead of the authors' own analysis. The sample profile shows some 83,000 distinct CDR3 sequences; roughly 14% of them were found once. The ten largest account for 0.9% to 0.95% of the sample.

The junction shows trimming of 4 bases on V and 5 bases on J, and the gene matches do not reach 8 bases of it. CDR1 SGHTA and CDR2 FQGNSA were looked up in the germline V gene. The CDR3 covers 16 residues, taking in both the cysteine and the phenylalanine. Here the CDR3 DNA is all that survives: 48 bases in frame from base 1. What the authors observed across the whole study: After error correction, over 95% of naive TCR sequences appeared only once, giving much steeper abundance distributions than memory subsets. Each clonotype was defined as a single alpha or beta chain sequence rather than as a paired alpha/beta receptor. RNA-based TCR counts may be affected by expression changes linked to T cell activation and differentiation. TCR abundance followed a power law with an exponent that was different for naive and memory subsets but consistent across the three individuals. In both CD4 and CD8 cells, the Gini index increased while Shannon and inverse Simpson diversity decreased from naive through CM, EM and EMRA. The repertoire findings for the naive and memory subsets could not be validated against a ground truth, as none was available.

Remarks on this clonotype: The target of this receptor is not known. Base qualities are missing; no much larger clone stands one base away.

TCR alpha and beta chain libraries were amplified separately from the second PCR step onward. CMV status of each donor was established by measuring IFNgamma production from CD4+ T cells after fresh PBMCs were stimulated overnight with CMV viral lysate. Using Miltenyi beads, CD4 T cells were first positively selected, and CD8 T cells were then positively selected from the CD4-negative fraction. Cells were stained for CD3, CD4, CD8, CD45RA, CD27 and a live/dead dye and were sorted on a BD Aria II into four subsets based on CD45RA and CD27. Blood came from a few healthy volunteers, each fractionated into CD4 and CD8 T cells and then into four differentiation subsets. Approximately 120 ml of peripheral blood was collected from each donor, and PBMC were isolated from the blood using Ficoll-Paque PLUS density-gradient centrifugation. Sorted cells were lysed in RLT buffer, and RNA was extracted with a Qiagen RNeasy kit and stored at -80°C.

This receptor was taken from a human donor in good health. The sequencing sample was made of central memory CD4+ T cells from blood. The cell subset or site label, as the study defines it: central memory, CD45RA- CD27+. The V and J genes are TRBV7-2 and TRBJ2-5; 12 junctional bases match TRBD2. The nucleotide sequence reads TGTGCCAGCAGCTCCGGACTAGCGGGAAGGTTGGAGACCCAGTACTTC. Its protein reads: CASSSGLAGRLETQYF. The reference TRBV7-2 and TRBJ2-5 proteins fill in what lies around the CDR3, so the full variable domain reads GAGVSQSPSNKVTEKGKDVELRCDPISGHTALYWYRQSLGQGLEFLIYFQGNSAPDKSGLPSDRFSAERTGGSVSTLTIQRTQQEDSAVYLCASSSGLAGRLETQYFGPGTRLLVL.